This TCR beta chain was identified in a study of cytomegalovirus exposure and HLA in healthy donors. Overall study results and limits: Beyond CMV serostatus, there was no information to go on about immune exposure. Sequences of the TCR beta chain were said to predict the HLA-A and HLA-B alleles of most subjects accurately. TCR beta sequences numbering under 20,000 were associated with HLA alleles at 0.05 false discovery rate in a later analysis.

This clone was seen a few times. Antigen: not known. Use of 60 Vbeta and 13 Jbeta primers characterized the PCR. Original processing notes: Tens of millions of unique TCR beta chains, roughly 11 million shared, were counted in a later analysis. Profiling relied on immunoSEQ multiplex PCR, and the TCRdb table lists in-frame clones only, not all of them. The V and J calls and the clone size are those of that table, but D and trimming were determined from the DNA. The data contain about 120,000 clones, more than 65% of them singletons. The CDR3 covers 14 residues. With V trimmed by 3 bases and J by 4 bases, 4 bases remained unmatched. Germline V gene sequence: CDR1 SGHNT, CDR2 YYREEE (reference sequence).

This sequence originates from a man aged 18 to 29 in good health and CMV-seropositive. Sample: PBMCs. The genes are TRBV5-4 and TRBJ2-5; 9 positions match TRBD2. CDR3 DNA sequence: TGTGCCAGCAGCTGGGCGGGAGGGGGAGAGACCCAGTACTTC. Encoded protein: CASSWAGGGETQYF.